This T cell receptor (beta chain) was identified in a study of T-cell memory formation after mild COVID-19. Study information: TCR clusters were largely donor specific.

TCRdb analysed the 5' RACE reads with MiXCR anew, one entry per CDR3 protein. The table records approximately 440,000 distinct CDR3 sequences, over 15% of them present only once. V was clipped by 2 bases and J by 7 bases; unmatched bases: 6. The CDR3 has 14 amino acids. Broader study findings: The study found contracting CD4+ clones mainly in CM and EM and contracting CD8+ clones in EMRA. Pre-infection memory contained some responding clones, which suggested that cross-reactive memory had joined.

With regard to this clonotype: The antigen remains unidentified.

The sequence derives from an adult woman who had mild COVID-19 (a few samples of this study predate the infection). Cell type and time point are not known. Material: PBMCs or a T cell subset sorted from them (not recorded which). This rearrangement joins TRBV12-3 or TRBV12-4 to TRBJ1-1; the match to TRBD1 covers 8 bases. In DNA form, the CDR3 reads TGTGCCAGCAGTTTAAGGGGACAGGTCCGTGAAGCTTTCTTT. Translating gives CASSLRGQVREAFF.